The 16 T cell receptor beta chains below were found in one sample sequenced in a study of cytomegalovirus exposure and HLA in healthy donors. The PCR used 60 Vbeta and 13 Jbeta primers. Sequencing used immunoSEQ multiplex PCR; TCRdb keeps in-frame clones, though not all of them. The profile shows 150,000 to 250,000 clones, less than 80% of them singletons. The specimen sequenced was PBMCs. Receptors were obtained from a woman in her thirties in good health and CMV-seropositive.

The chain joins TRBV6-5 to TRBJ1-1, with unresolved D. The CDR3 sequence is 12 residues long. The germline V and J ends were trimmed by 4 bases and 1 base, with 4 bases remaining between them. Germline V lookup: CDR1 MNHEY, CDR2 SVGAGI. CDR3 region: CASSFGNTEAFF. The CDR3 DNA follows: TGTGCCAGCAGTTTCGGGAACACTGAAGCTTTCTTT.

As DNA, the CDR3 is TGTGCCAGCAGTTTAAGTGCGGGAGGTCAAGAGCAGTACTTC. Amino acids: CASSLSAGGQEQYF. The rearrangement links TRBV27 to TRBJ2-7; 8 nucleotides align to TRBD2. CDR3 length equals 14 residues. Germline V gene lookup returns CDR1 MNHEY and CDR2 SMNVEV (reference sequence). V was clipped by 2 bases and J by 7 bases; unmatched bases: 7.

The chain recombines TRBV7-2 with TRBJ1-2; 7 nucleotides align to TRBD1. The CDR3 runs to 14 residues. After removal of 5 bases from V and 6 bases from J, the junction contained 9 bases not matched to a gene. Germline V gives CDR1 SGHTA, CDR2 FQGNSA. The CDR3 sequence: CASSPQGQINGYTF. The DNA of the CDR3 is TGTGCCAGCAGCCCACAGGGACAGATTAATGGCTACACCTTC. Combining the CDR3 with reference TRBV7-2 and TRBJ1-2 gives the whole variable domain GAGVSQSPSNKVTEKGKDVELRCDPISGHTALYWYRQSLGQGLEFLIYFQGNSAPDKSGLPSDRFSAERTGGSVSTLTIQRTQQEDSAVYLCASSPQGQINGYTFGSGTRLTVV.

This clone came up once. The J gene is TRBJ2-3, the V gene TRBV7-2, with D perhaps matching TRBD1 (7 bases). CDR1 SGHTA and CDR2 FQGNSA come from the germline V gene. The CDR3 has 16 residues. Trimming cost V 3 bases and J 4 bases, with 17 bases left between them. The CDR3: CASSFTGVGGPDTQYF. CDR3 DNA: TGTGCCAGCAGCTTTACAGGGGTGGGGGGACCAGATACGCAGTATTTT.

The rearrangement links TRBV2 to TRBJ1-1, with TRBD1 matching 9 bases. Losses at the gene ends were 6 bases for V and 1 base for J; bases not matched to a gene: 9. The V gene's germline CDR1 is SNHLY and CDR2 FYNNEI. The CDR3 is 16 residues long. CDR3 DNA sequence: TGTGCCAGCAGGGGGTCGGAACAGGGGGCGAACACTGAAGCTTTCTTT. Its protein is CASRGSEQGANTEAFF.

This chain joins TRBV15 and TRBJ2-3; 11 bases agree with TRBD2. Germline lookup yields CDR1 LNHNV and CDR2 YYDKDF (reference sequence). Unmatched junction bases numbered 5, after V lost 0 bases and J lost 3 bases. There are 17 residues in the CDR3. The CDR3 spells CATSRDKTSGTTDTQYF. The DNA for the CDR3 is TGTGCCACCAGCAGAGATAAGACTAGCGGGACGACAGATACGCAGTATTTT.

The V call is TRBV13, the J call TRBJ1-1; a weak D match, TRBD1 (5 bases). With 1 base removed from V and 4 bases from J, the gap between germline ends came to 13 bases. CDR1 and CDR2 (germline): PRHDT, FYEKMQ (reference sequence). The CDR3 extends over 15 amino acids. The CDR3 region is CASSLEGVGGTEAFF. For the CDR3, the DNA is TGTGCCAGCAGCTTAGAAGGGGTGGGGGGCACTGAAGCTTTCTTT.

V is TRBV10-2 and J is TRBJ1-2, with 8 bases identical to TRBD1. Trimming at V came to 2 bases and at J to 4 bases, leaving 6 bases not matched to a gene. The CDR3 length is 15 residues. Germline CDR1 WSHSY, CDR2 SAAADI. In DNA form, the CDR3 reads TGCGCCAGCAGTGAGGGGGGGACAGGCGTCTATGGCTACACCTTC. Translated, it gives CASSEGGTGVYGYTF.

V is TRBV5-1 and J is TRBJ1-1, with 7 bases identical to TRBD1. V shed 4 bases, J shed 1 base, and the junction held 7 bases outside the gene matches. Germline CDR1 SGHRS, CDR2 YFSETQ. The CDR3 is 15 amino acids. The CDR3: CASSKGQMANTEAFF. CDR3 bases: TGCGCCAGCAGCAAGGGACAGATGGCGAACACTGAAGCTTTCTTT.

The CDR3 reads CARIPGSEGYTF. CDR3 DNA: TGCGCCAGAATCCCGGGGAGTGAGGGCTACACCTTC. The chain combines TRBV23-1 with TRBJ1-2, with no clear D. TRBV23-1 belongs to the ORF category, with a function that is uncertain. This CDR3 has 12 residues. The V gene lost 9 bases and the J gene lost 8 bases, with 16 bases spanning the gap.

The chain is built from TRBV5-5 and TRBJ1-5; D is possibly TRBD1 (6 bases). CDR1 is SGHKS and CDR2 is YYEKEE in the germline V gene (reference sequence). Trimming pared 3 bases from V and 2 bases from J, leaving 18 bases between. The CDR3 has 17 residues. DNA of the CDR3: TGTGCCAGCAGCTCCGCTGAGGGGGGGCGCGGCAATCAGCCCCAGCATTTT. This gives the protein CASSSAEGGRGNQPQHF.

A few counts support this clone. The rearrangement links TRBV4-1 to TRBJ2-1; tentative D call: TRBD1 (5 bases). The CDR3 is 15 amino acids. Germline values: CDR1 MGHRA, CDR2 YSYEKL. The V end was cut by 1 base, the J end by 1 base, with 8 bases between. CDR3 sequence (DNA): TGCGCCAGCAGCCAAGGGCAGGGTTCCTACAATGAGCAGTTCTTC. This gives the protein CASSQGQGSYNEQFF.

The V call is TRBV5-1, the J call TRBJ2-7; possibly TRBD2 for D (5 bases). Trimming removed 2 bases from V and 0 bases from J, with 6 bases in between. CDR1 is SGHRS, CDR2 YFSETQ, per germline. This CDR3 is built from 13 residues. This chain's CDR3 is CASSFRGSYEQYF. CDR3 coding DNA: TGCGCCAGCAGCTTCCGGGGCTCCTACGAGCAGTACTTC.

The chain joins TRBV5-1 to TRBJ1-1; TRBD1 might be the D (5 bases). This CDR3 spans 14 amino acids. Between the trimmed V and J ends, which lost 0 bases and 5 bases, there was a span of 11 bases. The V gene's germline CDR1 is SGHRS and CDR2 YFSETQ. The CDR3 DNA follows: TGCGCCAGCAGCTTGGTACGGGGGGGGACTGAAGCTTTCTTT. Encoded protein: CASSLVRGGTEAFF. Variable domain in full (rest from reference TRBV5-1 and TRBJ1-1): KAGVTQTPRYLIKTRGQQVTLSCSPISGHRSVSWYQQTPGQGLQFLFEYFSETQRNKGNFPGRFSGRQFSNSRSEMNVSTLELGDSALYLCASSLVRGGTEAFFGQGTRLTVV.

The rearrangement links TRBV6-1 to TRBJ2-3; D is uncertain. This CDR3 has 16 residues. Germline lookup yields CDR1 MNHNS and CDR2 SASEGT. Trimming pared 0 bases from V and 6 bases from J, leaving 16 bases between. The CDR3 DNA follows: TGTGCCAGCAGTGAAGCGCAACACAGTTCTGGGGATACGCAGTATTTT. Protein: CASSEAQHSSGDTQYF.

V is TRBV2 and J is TRBJ2-7; either TRBD1 or TRBD2 may supply D (5 bases each). V was shortened by 10 bases and J by 2 bases, with 12 bases between the two germline ends. Germline V gives CDR1 SNHLY, CDR2 FYNNEI. The CDR3 covers 12 residues. The CDR3 coding sequence is TGTGCCACCAGGGCCGGGGCCTACGAGCAGTACTTC. Protein product: CATRAGAYEQYF.